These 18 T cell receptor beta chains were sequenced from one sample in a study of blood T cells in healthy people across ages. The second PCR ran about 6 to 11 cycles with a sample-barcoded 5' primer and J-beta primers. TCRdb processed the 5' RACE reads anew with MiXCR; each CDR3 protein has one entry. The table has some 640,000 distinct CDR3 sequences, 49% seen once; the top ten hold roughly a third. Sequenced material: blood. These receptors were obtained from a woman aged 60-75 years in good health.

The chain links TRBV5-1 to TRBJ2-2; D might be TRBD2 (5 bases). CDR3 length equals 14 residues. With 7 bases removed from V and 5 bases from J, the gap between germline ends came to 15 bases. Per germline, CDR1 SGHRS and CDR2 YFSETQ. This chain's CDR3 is CASESGAGTGELFF. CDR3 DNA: TGCGCCAGCGAAAGCGGCGCTGGAACCGGGGAGCTGTTTTTT.

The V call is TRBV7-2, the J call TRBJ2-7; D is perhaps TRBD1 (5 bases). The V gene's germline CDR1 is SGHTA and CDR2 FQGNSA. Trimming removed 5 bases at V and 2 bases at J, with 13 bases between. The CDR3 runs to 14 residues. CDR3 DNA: TGTGCCAGCAGCCTGACGGACACTACCTACGAGCAGTACTTC. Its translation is CASSLTDTTYEQYF.

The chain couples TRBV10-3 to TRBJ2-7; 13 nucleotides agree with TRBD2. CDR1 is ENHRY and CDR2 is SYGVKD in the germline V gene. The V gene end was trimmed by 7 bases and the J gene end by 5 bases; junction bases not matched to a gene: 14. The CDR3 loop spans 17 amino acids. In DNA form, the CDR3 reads TGTGCCATCACTTCTAGGACTAGCGGGAGCGTCGGGGACGAGCAGTACTTC. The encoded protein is CAITSRTSGSVGDEQYF.

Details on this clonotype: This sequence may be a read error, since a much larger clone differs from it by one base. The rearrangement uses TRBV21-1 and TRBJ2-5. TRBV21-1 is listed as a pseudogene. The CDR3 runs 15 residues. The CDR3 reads CASSRPTRHRETQYF. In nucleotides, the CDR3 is TGTGCCAGCAGCAGACCCACGAGGCACCGAGAGACCCAGTACTTC.

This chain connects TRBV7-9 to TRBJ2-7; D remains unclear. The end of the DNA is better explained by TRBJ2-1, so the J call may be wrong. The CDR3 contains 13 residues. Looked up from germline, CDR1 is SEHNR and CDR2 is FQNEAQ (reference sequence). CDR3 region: CASSFAAYNEQFF. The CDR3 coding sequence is TGTGCCAGCAGCTTTGCCGCCTACAATGAGCAGTTCTTC.

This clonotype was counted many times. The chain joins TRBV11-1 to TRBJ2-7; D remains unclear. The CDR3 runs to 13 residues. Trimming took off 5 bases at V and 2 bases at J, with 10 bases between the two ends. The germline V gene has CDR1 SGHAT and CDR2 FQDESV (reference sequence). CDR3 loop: CASSPGATYEQYF. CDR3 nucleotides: TGTGCCAGCAGCCCTGGAGCCACCTACGAGCAGTACTTC.

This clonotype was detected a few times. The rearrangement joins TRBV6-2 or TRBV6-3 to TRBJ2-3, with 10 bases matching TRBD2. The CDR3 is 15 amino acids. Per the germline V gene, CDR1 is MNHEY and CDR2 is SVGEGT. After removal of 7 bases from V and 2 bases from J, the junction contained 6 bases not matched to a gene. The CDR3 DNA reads TGTGCCAGCAACCCCGGGACTAGCGTCACAGATACGCAGTATTTT. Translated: CASNPGTSVTDTQYF.

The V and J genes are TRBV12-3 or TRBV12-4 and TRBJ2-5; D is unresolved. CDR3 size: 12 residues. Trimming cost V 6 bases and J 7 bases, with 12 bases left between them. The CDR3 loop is CASSVDSGTQYF. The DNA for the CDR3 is TGTGCCAGCAGCGTAGATAGTGGGACCCAGTACTTC.

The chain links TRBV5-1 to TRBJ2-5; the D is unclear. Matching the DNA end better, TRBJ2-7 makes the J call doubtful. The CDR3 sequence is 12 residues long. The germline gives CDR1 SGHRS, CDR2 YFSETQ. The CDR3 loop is CASRPTSGEQYF. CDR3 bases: TGCGCCAGCCGACCGACCTCAGGCGAGCAGTACTTC.

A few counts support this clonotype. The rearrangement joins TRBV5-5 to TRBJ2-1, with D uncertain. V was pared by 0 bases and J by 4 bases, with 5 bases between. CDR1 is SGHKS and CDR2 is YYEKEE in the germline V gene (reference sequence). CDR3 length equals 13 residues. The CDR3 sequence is CASSLEEYNEQFF. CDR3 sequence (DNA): TGTGCCAGCAGCTTGGAGGAATACAATGAGCAGTTCTTC.

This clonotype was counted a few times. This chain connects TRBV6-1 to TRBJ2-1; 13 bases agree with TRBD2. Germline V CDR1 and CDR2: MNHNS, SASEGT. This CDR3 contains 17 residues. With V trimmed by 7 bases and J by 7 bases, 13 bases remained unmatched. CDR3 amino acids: CASTSSGGLAGVNEQFF. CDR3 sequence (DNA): TGTGCCAGCACCTCTTCCGGAGGACTAGCGGGAGTGAATGAGCAGTTCTTC.

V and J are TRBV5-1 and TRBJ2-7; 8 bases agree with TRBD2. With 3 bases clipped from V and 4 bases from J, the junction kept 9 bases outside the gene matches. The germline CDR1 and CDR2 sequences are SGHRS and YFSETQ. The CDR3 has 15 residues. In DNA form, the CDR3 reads TGCGCCAGCAGCTCTACTAGCGGAGCAGGGTACGAGCAGTACTTC. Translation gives CASSSTSGAGYEQYF.

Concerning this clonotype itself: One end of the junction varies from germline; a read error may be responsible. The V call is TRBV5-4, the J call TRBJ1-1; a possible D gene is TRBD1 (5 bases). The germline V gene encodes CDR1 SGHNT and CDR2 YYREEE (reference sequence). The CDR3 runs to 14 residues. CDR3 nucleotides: TGTGCCAGCAGCTTGAGGGAGGGGAACACTGAGGCTTTCTTT. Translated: CASSLREGNTEAFF.

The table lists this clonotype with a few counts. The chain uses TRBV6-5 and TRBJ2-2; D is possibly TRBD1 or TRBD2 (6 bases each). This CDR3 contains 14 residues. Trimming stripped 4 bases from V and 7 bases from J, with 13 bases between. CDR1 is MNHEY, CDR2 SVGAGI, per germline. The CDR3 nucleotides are TGTGCCAGCAGTTTATCAGGGGAGGTCGGGGAGCTGTTTTTT. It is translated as CASSLSGEVGELFF.

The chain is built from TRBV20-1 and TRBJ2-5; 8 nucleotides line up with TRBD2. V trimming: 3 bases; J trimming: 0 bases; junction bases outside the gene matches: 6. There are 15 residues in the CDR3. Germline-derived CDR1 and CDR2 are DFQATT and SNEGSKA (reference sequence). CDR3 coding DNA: TGCAGTGCTAGTCTAGCGGGTACGGACCAAGAGACCCAGTACTTC. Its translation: CSASLAGTDQETQYF.

In nucleotides, the CDR3 is TGTGCCAGCAGCTCCCAACCGGGACAGCAAGAGACCCAGTTCTTC. Its protein product is CASSSQPGQQETQFF. This chain links TRBV7-3 with TRBJ2-5; TRBD1 aligns across 7 bases. Gene TRBJ2-1 matches the end of the DNA better, so the J call may be wrong. This CDR3 comprises 15 residues. Looked up from germline, CDR1 is SGHTA and CDR2 is FQGTGA.

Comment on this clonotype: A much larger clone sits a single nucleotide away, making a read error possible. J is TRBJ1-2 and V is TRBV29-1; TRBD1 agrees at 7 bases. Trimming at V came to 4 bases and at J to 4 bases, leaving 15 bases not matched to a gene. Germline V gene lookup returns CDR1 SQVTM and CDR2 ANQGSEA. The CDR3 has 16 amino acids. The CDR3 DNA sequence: TGCAGCGTTGTCGCAGGCCCCAGGGGGAGCTCCTATGGCTACACCTTC. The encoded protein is CSVVAGPRGSSYGYTF. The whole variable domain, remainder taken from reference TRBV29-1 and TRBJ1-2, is SAVISQKPSRDICQRGTSLTIQCQVDSQVTMMFWYRQQPGQSLTLIATANQGSEATYESGFVIDKFPISRPNLTFSTLTVSNMSPEDSSIYLCSVVAGPRGSSYGYTFGSGTRLTVV.

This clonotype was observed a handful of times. Here the CDR3 DNA reads TGTGCCAGCAGTCTCCCAAGAGGTGGGGCCAACGTCCTGACTTTC. Encoded protein: CASSLPRGGANVLTF. The V call is TRBV7-9, the J call TRBJ2-6, with D uncertain. Trimming shortened V by 6 bases and J by 3 bases, and 12 bases separated the two germline ends. Germline V gene data show CDR1 as SEHNR and CDR2 as FQNEAQ (reference sequence). The CDR3 spans 15 residues.